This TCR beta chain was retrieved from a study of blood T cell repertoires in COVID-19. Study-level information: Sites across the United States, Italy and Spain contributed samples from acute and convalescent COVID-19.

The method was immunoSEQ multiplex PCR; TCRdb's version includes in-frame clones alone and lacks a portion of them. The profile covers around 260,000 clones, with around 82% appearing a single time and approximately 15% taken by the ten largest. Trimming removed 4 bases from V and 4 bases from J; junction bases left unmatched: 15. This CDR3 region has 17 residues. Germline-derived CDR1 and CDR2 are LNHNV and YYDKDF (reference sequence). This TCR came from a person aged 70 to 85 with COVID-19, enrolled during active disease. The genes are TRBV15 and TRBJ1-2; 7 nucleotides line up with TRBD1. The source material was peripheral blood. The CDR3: CATSTRRTGVGSYGYTF. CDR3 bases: TGTGCCACCAGCACGCGGAGAACAGGGGTCGGTTCCTATGGCTACACCTTC. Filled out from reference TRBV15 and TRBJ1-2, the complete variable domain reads DAMVIQNPRYQVTQFGKPVTLSCSQTLNHNVMYWYQQKSSQAPKLLFHYYDKDFNNEADTPDNFQSRRPNTSFCFLDIRSPGLGDTAMYLCATSTRRTGVGSYGYTFGSGTRLTVV.